Listed below are T cell receptor beta chains from one sample, sequenced in a study of cytomegalovirus exposure and HLA in healthy donors. This table comes from immunoSEQ multiplex PCR, and its TCRdb copy is limited to in-frame clones, with some not included. The table records 100,000 to 150,000 clones, just under 90% of them present only once. The sample consisted of PBMCs. The origin of the receptors is a man aged 25-45 years in good health and CMV-seronegative. Both conserved end residues are part of each CDR3. Each record gives: V gene, clone size, J gene, D gene, CDR3 protein, CDR3 DNA. D genes are given only for firm matches. Rows give clone size only sometimes, using once, few, many, or a class for an expanded clone.

TRBV7-9,-,TRBJ2-7,-,CASSLQLSYEQYF,TGTGCCAGCAGCTTACAACTCTCGTACGAGCAGTACTTC
TRBV7-9,-,TRBJ1-3,-,CASSLEGASSGNTIYF,TGTGCCAGCAGCTTAGAGGGAGCAAGCTCTGGAAACACCATATATTTT
TRBV27,-,TRBJ2-5,-,CASSYQGLETQYF,TGTGCCAGCAGTTATCAGGGGCTAGAGACCCAGTACTTC
TRBV9,-,TRBJ2-7,-,CASSVAGVEGYEQYF,TGTGCCAGCAGCGTAGCAGGGGTGGAAGGCTACGAGCAGTACTTC
TRBV6-5,-,TRBJ2-2,-,CASSYSAGTGELFF,TGTGCCAGCAGTTACTCGGCGGGCACCGGGGAGCTGTTTTTT
TRBV6-5,-,TRBJ1-5,-,CASSSQGINQPQHF,TGTGCCAGCAGTTCACAGGGTATCAATCAGCCCCAGCATTTT
TRBV19,-,TRBJ2-3,TRBD2,CASSIPSGGPDTQYF,TGTGCCAGTAGTATCCCTAGCGGGGGCCCAGATACGCAGTATTTT
TRBV15,-,TRBJ2-7,-,CATSRTGTGYEQYF,TGTGCCACCAGCAGGACCGGGACTGGCTACGAGCAGTACTTC
TRBV19,-,TRBJ2-7,-,CATQDSLLSRYEQYF,TGTGCCACTCAGGACAGCCTTTTGAGTCGGTACGAGCAGTACTTC
TRBV11-2,-,TRBJ1-1,TRBD1,CASRGVQGASRNTEAFF,TGTGCCAGCAGAGGCGTCCAGGGGGCGTCGAGGAACACTGAAGCTTTCTTT
TRBV5-1,once,TRBJ2-1,TRBD2,CASSLVRGGLTEQFF,TGCGCCAGCAGCTTGGTTCGCGGGGGGCTCACCGAGCAGTTCTTC
TRBV25-1,once,TRBJ1-1,-,CASSGQTVNTEAFF,TGTGCCAGCAGTGGCCAGACTGTGAACACTGAAGCTTTCTTT
TRBV25-1,-,TRBJ2-2,TRBD2,CASSEWNSGAGELFF,TGTGCCAGCAGTGAATGGAATAGCGGGGCCGGGGAGCTGTTTTTT
TRBV7-9,-,TRBJ2-1,-,CARTAPRGPQFF,TGTGCTAGAACGGCCCCCAGGGGCCCGCAGTTCTTC
TRBV18,-,TRBJ1-3,-,CASSPSTAGNTIYF,TGTGCCAGCTCACCCTCGACAGCTGGAAACACCATATATTTT
TRBV7-6,-,TRBJ1-5,-,CASSLRGPNQPQHF,TGTGCCAGCAGCTTAAGGGGTCCCAATCAGCCCCAGCATTTT
TRBV5-5,-,TRBJ1-1,-,CASSLVRGTEAFF,TGTGCCAGCAGCTTGGTGAGAGGTACTGAAGCTTTCTTT
TRBV5-1,-,TRBJ2-3,TRBD2,CASSRFLAGTDTQYF,TGCGCCAGCAGCAGGTTCCTAGCGGGCACAGATACGCAGTATTTT
TRBV6-5,-,TRBJ1-1,-,CASSYSRGTEAFF,TGTGCCAGCAGTTACTCCCGGGGCACTGAAGCTTTCTTT
TRBV28,once,TRBJ1-1,TRBD1,CASKGQEAFF,TGTGCCAGCAAGGGACAGGAAGCTTTCTTT
TRBV18,once,TRBJ2-5,TRBD1,CASSRRFRDSMNGETQYF,TGTGCCAGCTCACGCCGTTTCAGGGACAGCATGAACGGAGAGACCCAGTACTTC
TRBV4-3,-,TRBJ1-4,-,CASSQDQGRTNEKLFF,TGCGCCAGCAGCCAAGATCAGGGCAGAACTAATGAAAAACTGTTTTTT
TRBV18,-,TRBJ2-3,TRBD1,CASSPGTGGSDTQYF,TGTGCCAGCTCACCAGGGACAGGGGGTAGTGATACGCAGTATTTT
TRBV5-1,-,TRBJ2-1,TRBD1,CASSRDREMGEQFF,TGCGCCAGCAGCCGGGACAGGGAGATGGGTGAGCAGTTCTTC
TRBV6-1,few,TRBJ1-4,-,CASSTQVINEKLFF,TGTGCCAGCAGCACACAGGTCATTAATGAAAAACTGTTTTTT
TRBV27,few,TRBJ1-6,-,CASSPPGTSSYNSPLHF,TGTGCCAGCAGCCCCCCCGGGACATCCTCCTATAATTCACCCCTCCACTTT
TRBV28,-,TRBJ2-2,TRBD2,CASSSAGEPRIGELFF,TGTGCCAGCAGTTCGGCGGGGGAGCCGAGAATCGGGGAGCTGTTTTTT
TRBV4-3,-,TRBJ2-7,-,CASSPRLGSPYEQYF,TGCGCCAGCAGCCCAAGACTCGGGTCCCCCTACGAGCAGTACTTC
TRBV10-2,-,TRBJ2-3,-,CAIGASTDTQYF,TGCGCCATTGGGGCTAGCACAGATACGCAGTATTTT
TRBV19,-,TRBJ2-1,TRBD2,CATDPGLPYNEQFF,TGTGCCACAGACCCGGGACTACCCTACAATGAGCAGTTCTTC
TRBV6-5,-,TRBJ1-5,TRBD1,CASSYSRRDSHQPQHF,TGTGCCAGCAGTTACTCGAGAAGGGACAGCCATCAGCCCCAGCATTTT
TRBV7-9,-,TRBJ1-6,TRBD1,CASGDRDYNSPLHF,TGTGCCAGCGGAGACAGGGACTATAATTCACCCCTCCACTTT
TRBV7-6,-,TRBJ1-1,-,CASSLSPGTEAFF,TGTGCCAGCAGCTTAAGCCCGGGCACTGAAGCTTTCTTT
TRBV4-1,-,TRBJ2-2,TRBD2,CASSSRTSGVGTGELFF,TGCGCCAGCAGCTCCCGGACTAGCGGGGTCGGCACCGGGGAGCTGTTTTTT
TRBV6-5,-,TRBJ2-7,TRBD1,CASSYSRGRVEQYF,TGTGCCAGCAGTTACTCTAGGGGGCGCGTCGAGCAGTACTTC
TRBV27,-,TRBJ2-7,-,CASSTAGKRSYEQYF,TGTGCCAGCAGTACCGCAGGGAAGCGCTCCTACGAGCAGTACTTC
TRBV6-5,-,TRBJ2-7,TRBD1,CASSYSPDRGFDEQYF,TGTGCCAGCAGTTACAGTCCGGACAGGGGATTCGACGAGCAGTACTTC
TRBV29-1,-,TRBJ2-6,-,CSVRSSGANVLTF,TGCAGCGTTCGGAGCTCTGGGGCCAACGTCCTGACTTTC
TRBV6-5,-,TRBJ2-3,-,CASRGMEAPGDTQYF,TGTGCCAGCAGGGGCATGGAGGCCCCGGGGGATACGCAGTATTTT
TRBV18,-,TRBJ1-5,-,CASSPESVGRNQPQHF,TGTGCCAGCTCACCGGAGTCGGTCGGCCGGAATCAGCCCCAGCATTTT
TRBV19,-,TRBJ1-1,TRBD1,CASSTQGDSRSEAFF,TGTGCCAGTAGTACACAGGGGGATTCCCGCTCTGAAGCTTTCTTT
TRBV19,-,TRBJ2-7,-,CASSLGWGSGYEQYF,TGTGCCAGTAGTCTCGGGTGGGGCTCTGGATACGAGCAGTACTTC
TRBV4-3,-,TRBJ1-1,-,CASSQEQDMNTEAFF,TGCGCCAGCAGCCAAGAGCAGGATATGAACACTGAAGCTTTCTTT
TRBV5-4,-,TRBJ2-2,TRBD1,CASSLGTGPTGELFF,TGTGCCAGCAGCCTCGGGACAGGGCCCACCGGGGAGCTGTTTTTT
TRBV18,-,TRBJ1-6,-,CASSWAGEGNSPLHF,TGTGCCAGCTCATGGGCAGGGGAGGGTAATTCACCCCTCCACTTT
TRBV9,-,TRBJ1-2,-,CASSVGQGGYTF,TGTGCCAGCAGCGTGGGGCAGGGTGGCTACACCTTC
TRBV28,-,TRBJ1-5,-,CASSLFMDRGDQPQHF,TGTGCCAGCAGTTTATTTATGGATAGGGGTGATCAGCCCCAGCATTTT
TRBV27,-,TRBJ2-3,TRBD2,CASSPWTSGVGDTQYF,TGTGCCAGCAGTCCATGGACTAGCGGGGTTGGGGATACGCAGTATTTT
TRBV6-6,-,TRBJ2-7,TRBD2,CASSYITSGIYEQYF,TGTGCCAGCAGTTACATCACTAGCGGAATCTACGAGCAGTACTTC
TRBV7-9,-,TRBJ2-3,-,CASSPLSDTQYF,TGTGCCAGCAGCCCTCTATCCGATACGCAGTATTTT
TRBV5-1,-,TRBJ2-7,-,CASSLAGSSYEQYF,TGCGCCAGCAGCTTGGCTGGGAGCTCCTACGAGCAGTACTTC
TRBV28,-,TRBJ1-2,-,CASSAGTSNYGYTF,TGTGCCAGCAGCGCCGGGACTTCTAACTATGGCTACACCTTC